This is a list of T cell receptor beta chains from one sample in a study of patients and donors after allogeneic stem cell transplantation. TCRdb ran MiXCR on the RT-PCR reads and lists one entry per CDR3 protein. The sample has about 200,000 distinct CDR3 sequences, about 38% seen once. The specimen sequenced was blood, either unsorted or a sorted T cell fraction (not recorded which). The receptors come from a human donor who was either an allogeneic HSCT recipient or a stem cell or donor lymphocyte infusion donor (not recorded which). It is not recorded whose cells these are; they may come from a transplant donor. Each CDR3 is given with its conserved first and last residue. Fields, in order: clone size, V gene, J gene, D gene, CDR3 protein, CDR3 DNA. The D gene is left open where the match is weak. Only part of the rows carry a size: once, few, many, or a class if the clone is expanded.

abundance: NA
v_gene: TRBV7-9
j_gene: TRBJ1-1
d_gene: NA
CDR3aa: CASSLSGTNTEAFF
CDR3nt: TGTGCCAGCAGCTTGTCGGGTACGAACACTGAAGCTTTCTTT

abundance: NA
v_gene: TRBV12-3/TRBV12-4
j_gene: TRBJ1-4
d_gene: NA
CDR3aa: CASSLEGGVDGKLFF
CDR3nt: TGTGCCAGCAGTTTAGAAGGGGGGGTTGACGGAAAACTGTTTTTT

abundance: once
v_gene: TRBV7-9
j_gene: TRBJ1-1
d_gene: TRBD1
CDR3aa: CASSSSRSWTGRTEAFF
CDR3nt: TGTGCCAGCAGCTCCTCAAGATCCTGGACAGGGAGGACTGAAGCTTTCTTT

abundance: few
v_gene: TRBV5-1
j_gene: TRBJ1-4
d_gene: NA
CDR3aa: CASSLRGRWNEKLFF
CDR3nt: TGCGCCAGCAGCTTGAGGGGACGGTGGAATGAAAAACTGTTTTTT

abundance: NA
v_gene: TRBV20-1
j_gene: TRBJ2-1
d_gene: NA
CDR3aa: CSARSAAYNEQFF
CDR3nt: TGCAGTGCTAGGTCCGCTGCCTACAATGAGCAGTTCTTC

abundance: NA
v_gene: TRBV20-1
j_gene: TRBJ1-5
d_gene: NA
CDR3aa: CSARDRPGEGSNQPQHF
CDR3nt: TGCAGTGCTAGAGATAGGCCAGGGGAAGGGAGCAATCAGCCCCAGCATTTT

abundance: NA
v_gene: TRBV25-1
j_gene: TRBJ2-7
d_gene: TRBD1
CDR3aa: CASSETGNSRQGAYEQYF
CDR3nt: TGTGCCAGCAGTGAGACGGGGAATAGTCGACAGGGGGCCTACGAGCAGTACTTC

abundance: NA
v_gene: TRBV7-3
j_gene: TRBJ2-5
d_gene: TRBD1
CDR3aa: CASSADRGETQYF
CDR3nt: TGTGCCAGCAGCGCCGACAGGGGTGAGACCCAGTACTTC

abundance: few
v_gene: TRBV12-3/TRBV12-4
j_gene: TRBJ1-6
d_gene: NA
CDR3aa: CASSRSGLTNSPLHF
CDR3nt: TGTGCCAGCAGCCGCTCAGGGTTGACCAATTCACCCCTCCACTTT

abundance: NA
v_gene: TRBV12-3/TRBV12-4
j_gene: TRBJ1-5
d_gene: TRBD1
CDR3aa: CASSPDRGQGQPQHF
CDR3nt: TGTGCCAGCAGTCCGGACAGGGGGCAAGGGCAGCCCCAGCATTTT

abundance: many
v_gene: TRBV7-2
j_gene: TRBJ2-2
d_gene: NA
CDR3aa: CASRFMGQVTGELFF
CDR3nt: TGTGCCAGCAGATTTATGGGACAAGTAACCGGGGAGCTGTTTTTT

abundance: NA
v_gene: TRBV28
j_gene: TRBJ1-4
d_gene: NA
CDR3aa: CASTGANWEKLFF
CDR3nt: TGTGCCAGCACTGGGGCTAATTGGGAAAAACTGTTTTTT

abundance: few
v_gene: TRBV4-1
j_gene: TRBJ1-5
d_gene: NA
CDR3aa: CASSRSTGLDQPQHF
CDR3nt: TGCGCCAGCAGCCGTAGCACAGGGTTAGATCAGCCCCAGCATTTT

abundance: NA
v_gene: TRBV18
j_gene: TRBJ1-2
d_gene: NA
CDR3aa: CASSPPGSGALPNGYTF
CDR3nt: TGTGCCAGCTCACCCCCCGGTTCGGGGGCGCTACCTAATGGCTACACCTTC

abundance: NA
v_gene: TRBV27
j_gene: TRBJ1-6
d_gene: NA
CDR3aa: CASSFGRRFLTLHF
CDR3nt: TGTGCCAGCAGTTTCGGACGGAGGTTTCTAACCCTCCACTTT

abundance: few
v_gene: TRBV7-6
j_gene: TRBJ2-5
d_gene: NA
CDR3aa: CASSLGPAPWETQYF
CDR3nt: TGTGCCAGCAGCTTAGGGCCAGCGCCCTGGGAGACCCAGTACTTC

abundance: few
v_gene: TRBV5-1
j_gene: TRBJ1-1
d_gene: NA
CDR3aa: CASSLVGIGAFF
CDR3nt: TGCGCCAGCAGCTTGGTCGGGATTGGAGCTTTCTTT

abundance: many
v_gene: TRBV15
j_gene: TRBJ1-2
d_gene: TRBD1
CDR3aa: CATSRDMQGANGYTF
CDR3nt: TGTGCCACCAGCAGAGATATGCAGGGGGCGAATGGCTACACCTTC

abundance: NA
v_gene: TRBV6-1
j_gene: TRBJ1-2
d_gene: NA
CDR3aa: CASSEVDRNYGYTF
CDR3nt: TGTGCCAGCAGTGAAGTCGACAGAAACTATGGCTACACCTTC

abundance: NA
v_gene: TRBV12-3/TRBV12-4
j_gene: TRBJ1-2
d_gene: NA
CDR3aa: CASSQRGYWNYGYTF
CDR3nt: TGTGCCAGCAGCCAGCGGGGATACTGGAACTATGGCTACACCTTC

abundance: NA
v_gene: TRBV12-3/TRBV12-4
j_gene: TRBJ2-5
d_gene: NA
CDR3aa: CASSLAGIQETQYF
CDR3nt: TGTGCCAGCAGTTTAGCCGGGATTCAAGAGACCCAGTACTTC

abundance: many
v_gene: TRBV20-1
j_gene: TRBJ2-7
d_gene: NA
CDR3aa: CSARSPYEQYF
CDR3nt: TGCAGTGCTAGATCCCCCTACGAGCAGTACTTC

abundance: NA
v_gene: TRBV5-1
j_gene: TRBJ1-3
d_gene: TRBD1
CDR3aa: CASSLGGTAGNTIYF
CDR3nt: TGCGCCAGCAGCTTGGGAGGGACAGCAGGAAACACCATATATTTT

abundance: few
v_gene: TRBV18
j_gene: TRBJ1-1
d_gene: NA
CDR3aa: CASSPGRPNTEAFF
CDR3nt: TGTGCCAGCTCACCGGGCAGGCCTAACACTGAAGCTTTCTTT

abundance: few
v_gene: TRBV6-6
j_gene: TRBJ1-6
d_gene: TRBD1
CDR3aa: CASKIAGTGSSPLHF
CDR3nt: TGTGCCAGCAAGATCGCCGGGACAGGGAGTTCACCCCTCCACTTT

abundance: few
v_gene: TRBV20-1
j_gene: TRBJ1-5
d_gene: NA
CDR3aa: CSASGDRNQPQHF
CDR3nt: TGCAGTGCTAGTGGGGACCGCAATCAGCCCCAGCATTTT

abundance: few
v_gene: TRBV12-3/TRBV12-4
j_gene: TRBJ1-2
d_gene: NA
CDR3aa: CASSYGQTYYGYTF
CDR3nt: TGTGCCAGCAGCTACGGACAGACCTACTATGGCTACACCTTC

abundance: few
v_gene: TRBV6-2/TRBV6-3
j_gene: TRBJ1-2
d_gene: NA
CDR3aa: CASSYVWGSDYGYTF
CDR3nt: TGTGCCAGCAGTTACGTATGGGGCTCCGACTATGGCTACACCTTC

abundance: NA
v_gene: TRBV12-3/TRBV12-4
j_gene: TRBJ1-1
d_gene: TRBD1
CDR3aa: CACTGQTNTEAFF
CDR3nt: TGTGCCTGCACGGGACAGACTAACACTGAAGCTTTCTTT

abundance: NA
v_gene: TRBV27
j_gene: TRBJ1-4
d_gene: TRBD1
CDR3aa: CASSLWTWTGGGEKLFF
CDR3nt: TGTGCCAGCAGCCTTTGGACCTGGACAGGGGGCGGTGAAAAACTGTTTTTT

abundance: few
v_gene: TRBV15
j_gene: TRBJ1-2
d_gene: NA
CDR3aa: CATSSKIRSNYGYTF
CDR3nt: TGTGCCACCAGCAGCAAGATACGTTCTAACTATGGCTACACCTTC

abundance: few
v_gene: TRBV2
j_gene: TRBJ2-5
d_gene: NA
CDR3aa: CASSVGPPRAETQYF
CDR3nt: TGTGCCAGCAGTGTTGGGCCGCCTCGGGCAGAGACCCAGTACTTC

abundance: NA
v_gene: TRBV12-3/TRBV12-4
j_gene: TRBJ1-1
d_gene: NA
CDR3aa: CASSLSPLRNTEAFF
CDR3nt: TGTGCCAGCAGTTTATCGCCACTCAGAAACACTGAAGCTTTCTTT

abundance: NA
v_gene: TRBV12-3/TRBV12-4
j_gene: TRBJ2-2
d_gene: TRBD1
CDR3aa: CASSLGFDRGWTGELFF
CDR3nt: TGTGCCAGCAGTTTAGGGTTCGACAGGGGTTGGACCGGGGAGCTGTTTTTT

abundance: few
v_gene: TRBV20-1
j_gene: TRBJ2-1
d_gene: NA
CDR3aa: CSARVTGSTTYKYNEQFF
CDR3nt: TGCAGTGCTAGAGTTACAGGGTCGACCACTTACAAGTACAATGAGCAGTTCTTC

abundance: NA
v_gene: TRBV9
j_gene: TRBJ2-5
d_gene: TRBD1
CDR3aa: CASSVGGQQETQYF
CDR3nt: TGTGCCAGCAGCGTAGGGGGACAGCAAGAGACCCAGTACTTC

abundance: NA
v_gene: TRBV3-1
j_gene: TRBJ1-5
d_gene: NA
CDR3aa: CASSQDAAVNQPQHF
CDR3nt: TGTGCCAGCAGCCAAGATGCGGCAGTCAATCAGCCCCAGCATTTT

abundance: NA
v_gene: TRBV5-5
j_gene: TRBJ1-2
d_gene: NA
CDR3aa: CASSLAPQQAFDYGYTF
CDR3nt: TGTGCCAGCAGCTTGGCACCACAACAGGCGTTCGACTATGGCTACACCTTC

abundance: few
v_gene: TRBV12-3/TRBV12-4
j_gene: TRBJ1-5
d_gene: TRBD1
CDR3aa: CASRTGVDQPQHF
CDR3nt: TGTGCCAGCAGGACAGGGGTGGACCAGCCCCAGCATTTT

abundance: few
v_gene: TRBV15
j_gene: TRBJ1-6
d_gene: NA
CDR3aa: CATSRVRAYNSPLHF
CDR3nt: TGTGCCACCAGCAGAGTCCGGGCCTATAATTCACCCCTCCACTTT

abundance: NA
v_gene: TRBV24-1
j_gene: TRBJ2-3
d_gene: NA
CDR3aa: CATSDSLGADTQYF
CDR3nt: TGTGCCACCAGTGATTCTCTAGGGGCGGATACGCAGTATTTT

abundance: few
v_gene: TRBV5-1
j_gene: TRBJ2-7
d_gene: NA
CDR3aa: CASSYSEAAYEQYF
CDR3nt: TGCGCCAGCAGCTACTCGGAAGCGGCCTACGAGCAGTACTTC

abundance: NA
v_gene: TRBV29-1
j_gene: TRBJ2-7
d_gene: NA
CDR3aa: CSVEDGSYEQYF
CDR3nt: TGCAGCGTTGAGGACGGATCCTACGAGCAGTACTTC

abundance: NA
v_gene: TRBV12-3/TRBV12-4
j_gene: TRBJ1-4
d_gene: NA
CDR3aa: CASSFELGAPWTNEKLFF
CDR3nt: TGTGCCAGCAGTTTCGAATTGGGGGCTCCGTGGACTAATGAAAAACTGTTTTTT

abundance: NA
v_gene: TRBV15
j_gene: TRBJ1-3
d_gene: NA
CDR3aa: CATSRDPGPGNTIYF
CDR3nt: TGTGCCACCAGCAGAGATCCGGGGCCTGGAAACACCATATATTTT

abundance: NA
v_gene: TRBV3-1
j_gene: TRBJ1-2
d_gene: TRBD1
CDR3aa: CASSRTLDRVYGYTF
CDR3nt: TGTGCCAGCAGCCGAACCTTAGACAGGGTGTATGGCTACACCTTC

abundance: NA
v_gene: TRBV20-1
j_gene: TRBJ1-1
d_gene: NA
CDR3aa: CSASQPGTMNTEAFF
CDR3nt: TGCAGTGCTAGCCAACCAGGGACCATGAACACTGAAGCTTTCTTT

abundance: few
v_gene: TRBV15
j_gene: TRBJ1-2
d_gene: NA
CDR3aa: CATSRDSGRYGYTF
CDR3nt: TGTGCCACCAGCAGAGATTCGGGGCGGTATGGCTACACCTTC

abundance: NA
v_gene: TRBV4-2
j_gene: TRBJ2-1
d_gene: NA
CDR3aa: CASSQAGSYNEQFF
CDR3nt: TGTGCCAGCAGCCAAGCGGGTTCCTACAATGAGCAGTTCTTC

abundance: NA
v_gene: TRBV12-3/TRBV12-4
j_gene: TRBJ1-5
d_gene: NA
CDR3aa: CASSSGQHNQPQHF
CDR3nt: TGTGCCAGCAGTTCAGGACAGCACAATCAGCCCCAGCATTTT

abundance: NA
v_gene: TRBV5-1
j_gene: TRBJ1-5
d_gene: NA
CDR3aa: CASSLDVSQPQHF
CDR3nt: TGCGCCAGCAGCTTGGATGTGAGCCAGCCCCAGCATTTT

abundance: NA
v_gene: TRBV10-3
j_gene: TRBJ2-5
d_gene: NA
CDR3aa: CAIRMDGQETQYF
CDR3nt: TGTGCCATCAGGATGGACGGTCAAGAGACCCAGTACTTC

abundance: NA
v_gene: TRBV12-3/TRBV12-4
j_gene: TRBJ1-1
d_gene: NA
CDR3aa: CASSFGDPNTEAFF
CDR3nt: TGTGCCAGCAGTTTTGGGGACCCGAACACTGAAGCTTTCTTT

abundance: few
v_gene: TRBV5-1
j_gene: TRBJ1-1
d_gene: NA
CDR3aa: CASSGGPEAFF
CDR3nt: TGCGCCAGCAGCGGGGGCCCTGAAGCTTTCTTT

abundance: NA
v_gene: TRBV12-3/TRBV12-4
j_gene: TRBJ1-4
d_gene: NA
CDR3aa: CASSLRRQGSEKLFF
CDR3nt: TGTGCCAGCAGTTTAAGGCGGCAGGGGAGTGAAAAACTGTTTTTT

abundance: NA
v_gene: TRBV29-1
j_gene: TRBJ2-3
d_gene: NA
CDR3aa: CSVDRGTRDTQYF
CDR3nt: TGCAGCGTTGATCGAGGGACCAGAGATACGCAGTATTTT

abundance: few
v_gene: TRBV15
j_gene: TRBJ1-3
d_gene: NA
CDR3aa: CATSQGVGNTIYF
CDR3nt: TGTGCCACCTCCCAGGGCGTTGGAAACACCATATATTTT

abundance: NA
v_gene: TRBV18
j_gene: TRBJ1-5
d_gene: NA
CDR3aa: CASSPDRHQPQHF
CDR3nt: TGTGCCAGCTCACCGGACAGACATCAGCCCCAGCATTTT

abundance: NA
v_gene: TRBV29-1
j_gene: TRBJ1-1
d_gene: NA
CDR3aa: CSVGEGEAFF
CDR3nt: TGCAGCGTTGGGGAGGGTGAAGCTTTCTTT